The rows below give T cell receptor beta chains drawn from one sample of a study of beta chain features in type 1 diabetes. Sequencing was performed with immunoSEQ multiplex PCR; in TCRdb, only in-frame clones are kept and a portion is missing. The repertoire holds 200,000 to 300,000 clones, with 68% as singletons. The sequencing input was naive CD4+ T cells from blood. The receptors derive from a man aged 25 to 40 in good health. Each CDR3 is given with its conserved first and last residue. D genes are given only for firm matches. For some rows the clone size is stated as once, few or many, or as a class when expanded; others skip it.

DNA: TGCGCCAGCACAACTGCTACTTTCCACAATGAGCAGTTCTTC; CDR3: CASTTATFHNEQFF; size: NA; V: TRBV5-1; D: NA; J: TRBJ2-1
DNA: TGCAGCGTATCCCAGGGAAATAGCAATCAGCCCCAGCATTTT; CDR3: CSVSQGNSNQPQHF; size: NA; V: TRBV29-1; D: NA; J: TRBJ1-5
DNA: TGTGCCAGCAGCGAGCGGGAGGGCCGATCAATCGATACGCAGTATTTT; CDR3: CASSEREGRSIDTQYF; size: NA; V: TRBV9; D: TRBD2; J: TRBJ2-3
DNA: TGTGCCTGGAGTCCTGGACAGGGCGGGACTGAAGCTTTCTTT; CDR3: CAWSPGQGGTEAFF; size: NA; V: TRBV30; D: TRBD1; J: TRBJ1-1
DNA: TGTGCCTGGGGCCCTGGAAACACCATATATTTT; CDR3: CAWGPGNTIYF; size: NA; V: TRBV30; D: NA; J: TRBJ1-3
DNA: TGTGCCTGGAGTGCCAGGACTGAAGCTTTCTTT; CDR3: CAWSARTEAFF; size: NA; V: TRBV30; D: NA; J: TRBJ1-1
DNA: TGTGCCAGCAGCGAAGACAGGGCTGGGGCCAACGTCCTGACTTTC; CDR3: CASSEDRAGANVLTF; size: NA; V: TRBV2; D: TRBD1; J: TRBJ2-6
DNA: TGTGCCTGGAGTGATAGGGCAGCGAGCACAGATACGCAGTATTTT; CDR3: CAWSDRAASTDTQYF; size: NA; V: TRBV30; D: NA; J: TRBJ2-3
DNA: TGCAGCGTATCCGGGACACGCTACGAGCAGTACTTC; CDR3: CSVSGTRYEQYF; size: NA; V: TRBV29-1; D: NA; J: TRBJ2-7
DNA: TGCAGCGCCGGAGGACAGGGGGTGTACGAGCAGTACTTC; CDR3: CSAGGQGVYEQYF; size: NA; V: TRBV29-1; D: TRBD1; J: TRBJ2-7
DNA: TGTGCCTGGAGTCCCGGACAGGCCTTTGTGCGGAACACTGAAGCTTTCTTT; CDR3: CAWSPGQAFVRNTEAFF; size: NA; V: TRBV30; D: TRBD1; J: TRBJ1-1
DNA: TGTGCCAGCTCACCAAATGCCCCTGGGGCCAACGTCCTGACTTTC; CDR3: CASSPNAPGANVLTF; size: NA; V: TRBV18; D: NA; J: TRBJ2-6
DNA: TGCAGCGTGTTAGCGGGGGCTAACACCGGGGAGCTGTTTTTT; CDR3: CSVLAGANTGELFF; size: few; V: TRBV29-1; D: TRBD2; J: TRBJ2-2
DNA: TGTGCCAGCAAGGAAGCCAAAAACATTCAGTACTTC; CDR3: CASKEAKNIQYF; size: NA; V: TRBV2; D: NA; J: TRBJ2-4
DNA: TGCGCCAGCAGCCAAGAAACACAAGGGGCGGGGGACACTGAAGCTTTCTTT; CDR3: CASSQETQGAGDTEAFF; size: once; V: TRBV4-3; D: NA; J: TRBJ1-1
DNA: TGCGCCAGCAGGAGGTACGCCGGGACAGGGGGAACAGATACGCAGTATTTT; CDR3: CASRRYAGTGGTDTQYF; size: NA; V: TRBV5-1; D: TRBD1; J: TRBJ2-3
DNA: TGTGCCTGGAGTCGGCGGGGGGTACAAGAGACCCAGTACTTC; CDR3: CAWSRRGVQETQYF; size: NA; V: TRBV30; D: TRBD2; J: TRBJ2-5
DNA: TGTGCCAGCAGTATTAGGTTTGAGACCCAGTACTTC; CDR3: CASSIRFETQYF; size: NA; V: TRBV13; D: NA; J: TRBJ2-5
DNA: TGTGCCAGCAGCTCAGGGTTCCAGGGTAGGAAGATAAACACAGATACGCAGTATTTT; CDR3: CASSSGFQGRKINTDTQYF; size: NA; V: TRBV7-6; D: NA; J: TRBJ2-3
DNA: TGTGCCAGCAGCGAACAAACAGGGACCGGGGAGCTGTTTTTT; CDR3: CASSEQTGTGELFF; size: few; V: TRBV9; D: NA; J: TRBJ2-2
DNA: TGTGCCAGCAGCTTGGGACAGGGGAGGACAGATACGCAGTATTTT; CDR3: CASSLGQGRTDTQYF; size: few; V: TRBV5-4; D: TRBD1; J: TRBJ2-3
DNA: TGTGCCAGCAGCTTTGGGTCCTCGGAAGATACGCAGTATTTT; CDR3: CASSFGSSEDTQYF; size: NA; V: TRBV5-6; D: NA; J: TRBJ2-3
DNA: TGTGCCAGCAGCCCTGGGACCCCTCAGGAGACCCAGTACTTC; CDR3: CASSPGTPQETQYF; size: NA; V: TRBV9; D: NA; J: TRBJ2-5
DNA: TGCAGCGTTAAGCTTGGGGGACAGGGCGGATTCGGGGAGCTGTTTTTT; CDR3: CSVKLGGQGGFGELFF; size: NA; V: TRBV29-1; D: TRBD1; J: TRBJ2-2
DNA: TGTGCCAGCAGCTTAGAGCGAGCCAATGAGCAGTTCTTC; CDR3: CASSLERANEQFF; size: NA; V: TRBV7-7; D: NA; J: TRBJ2-1
DNA: TGTGCCAGCAGGGACAACAGGGGACTCCTCACAGATACGCAGTATTTT; CDR3: CASRDNRGLLTDTQYF; size: once; V: TRBV7-9; D: NA; J: TRBJ2-3
DNA: TGTGCCAGCAGTATGAAGGAGGGCCAGGACGAGCAGTACTTC; CDR3: CASSMKEGQDEQYF; size: few; V: TRBV5-4; D: NA; J: TRBJ2-7
DNA: TGTGCCATCAGAGGAGGACAGGGGGAAGAGACCCAGTACTTC; CDR3: CAIRGGQGEETQYF; size: NA; V: TRBV10-3; D: TRBD1; J: TRBJ2-5
DNA: TGTGCCAGCAGTGAGAGGAGGACAGTGGAGGAGACCCAGTACTTC; CDR3: CASSERRTVEETQYF; size: NA; V: TRBV2; D: NA; J: TRBJ2-5
DNA: TGTGCCAGCAGCTTACGGGCAAACAATGAGCAGTTCTTC; CDR3: CASSLRANNEQFF; size: NA; V: TRBV7-2; D: NA; J: TRBJ2-1
DNA: TGTGCCTGGAGGGGGACAGGAGAGGCAGATACGCAGTATTTT; CDR3: CAWRGTGEADTQYF; size: NA; V: TRBV30; D: TRBD1; J: TRBJ2-3
DNA: TGTGCCAGCAGCTTGGGGCAGGGAGACGAGCAGTACTTC; CDR3: CASSLGQGDEQYF; size: NA; V: TRBV13; D: NA; J: TRBJ2-7
DNA: TGTGCCAGCGGACTAGCGGGGAACTACGAGCAGTACTTC; CDR3: CASGLAGNYEQYF; size: NA; V: TRBV6-5; D: TRBD2; J: TRBJ2-7
DNA: TGCGCCAGCAGCCATCCCCCGCGGGGCAATGAGCAGTTCTTC; CDR3: CASSHPPRGNEQFF; size: few; V: TRBV4-1; D: NA; J: TRBJ2-1
DNA: TGTGCTAGTGTCCCTAGACTAAACACCGGGGAGCTGTTTTTT; CDR3: CASVPRLNTGELFF; size: NA; V: TRBV12-5; D: NA; J: TRBJ2-2
DNA: TGTGCCTGGAGTGTAGGGGATGGCTACACCTTC; CDR3: CAWSVGDGYTF; size: NA; V: TRBV30; D: NA; J: TRBJ1-2
DNA: TGTGCCAGCAGCCGGGACAGGGGCACAGATACGCAGTATTTT; CDR3: CASSRDRGTDTQYF; size: NA; V: TRBV7-2; D: TRBD1; J: TRBJ2-3
DNA: TGTGCCAGCCTGGCTAGCGGGGGAAACAATGAGCAGTTCTTC; CDR3: CASLASGGNNEQFF; size: NA; V: TRBV6-6; D: TRBD2; J: TRBJ2-1
DNA: TGTGCCAGCAGTGAGGATGGAGAAGAGACCCAGTACTTC; CDR3: CASSEDGEETQYF; size: once; V: TRBV2; D: NA; J: TRBJ2-5
DNA: TGTGCCAGCAGTACCGTGGATGAGCAGTTCTTC; CDR3: CASSTVDEQFF; size: NA; V: TRBV7-2; D: NA; J: TRBJ2-1
DNA: TGTGCCAGCAGCCCTCCCGGGACGGCCCTTTACAATGAGCAGTTCTTC; CDR3: CASSPPGTALYNEQFF; size: NA; V: TRBV7-2; D: NA; J: TRBJ2-1
DNA: TGTGCCAGCAGCAGAGGCGGAAGTGGGGCCAACGTCCTGACTTTC; CDR3: CASSRGGSGANVLTF; size: NA; V: TRBV7-2; D: NA; J: TRBJ2-6
DNA: TGCAGCGTTGGGCCAAGACGGGCGAACACCGGGGAGCTGTTTTTT; CDR3: CSVGPRRANTGELFF; size: NA; V: TRBV29-1; D: NA; J: TRBJ2-2
DNA: TGTGCCTGGAGTGTAAGTACATCAAGTCAGCCCCAGCATTTT; CDR3: CAWSVSTSSQPQHF; size: NA; V: TRBV30; D: NA; J: TRBJ1-5
DNA: TGTGCCAGCAGTCGGACTGGGACGGGCGAGCAGTACTTC; CDR3: CASSRTGTGEQYF; size: NA; V: TRBV5-6; D: NA; J: TRBJ2-7
DNA: TGTGCCAGCAGCTTGATGACAGGGAACCAAGAGACCCAGTACTTC; CDR3: CASSLMTGNQETQYF; size: NA; V: TRBV5-6; D: TRBD1; J: TRBJ2-5
DNA: TGTGCCTGGACAGGGGCTGAAGCTTTCTTT; CDR3: CAWTGAEAFF; size: NA; V: TRBV30; D: NA; J: TRBJ1-1
DNA: TGCAGCGTTGGCAGAATGCTACAAGAGACCCAGTACTTC; CDR3: CSVGRMLQETQYF; size: few; V: TRBV29-1; D: NA; J: TRBJ2-5
DNA: TGTGCCAGCAGTGTAGGGCCTGAAGCTTTCTTT; CDR3: CASSVGPEAFF; size: NA; V: TRBV25-1; D: NA; J: TRBJ1-1
DNA: TGTGCCAGCAGACCGACCGGGACAGGGACCTACGAGCAGTACTTC; CDR3: CASRPTGTGTYEQYF; size: few; V: TRBV27; D: TRBD1; J: TRBJ2-7
DNA: TGTGCCAGCAGCTTATTAGCGAACCGTAGGGATACGCAGTATTTT; CDR3: CASSLLANRRDTQYF; size: NA; V: TRBV7-2; D: NA; J: TRBJ2-3
DNA: TGTGCCAGCAGTGAAACAGAAGGGAGTGGCACTCCAAGAGAAAAACTGTTTTTT; CDR3: CASSETEGSGTPREKLFF; size: NA; V: TRBV2; D: NA; J: TRBJ1-4
DNA: TGTGCCAGCAGCAAGGGGTCAGCCGGGACTAGCGCTTACGAGCAGTACTTC; CDR3: CASSKGSAGTSAYEQYF; size: NA; V: TRBV7-9; D: TRBD2; J: TRBJ2-7